The source of this TCR beta chain is a study of blood T cell repertoires in COVID-19. Study summary: COVID-19 samples, acute and convalescent, were from the United States, Italy and Spain. The analysed material was cDNA or gDNA that came from T cells, B-cell-depleted T cells, or PBMCs.

Losses at the gene ends were 2 bases for V and 4 bases for J; bases not matched to a gene: 5. The CDR3 has 16 residues. CDR1 is MNHNS, CDR2 SASEGT, per germline. In the authors' workflow: Estimates of nucleated cell counts were drawn from the amplification of reference gene primers. Produced via immunoSEQ multiplex PCR; TCRdb's table is partial and in-frame only. V, J and clone size reflect that table, while D and trimming were determined from the DNA. Of hundreds of thousands of clones listed, over 75% were seen once; the top ten hold 10% to 15%. The receptor's source is a human donor in a cohort sampled during active COVID-19. Sequenced input: peripheral blood. This chain joins TRBV6-1 and TRBJ2-1; 10 nucleotides agree with TRBD2. CDR3 nucleotide sequence: TGTGCCAGCAGTGAACTAGCGGGAGTAGGGTACAATGAGCAGTTCTTC. Translated, it gives CASSELAGVGYNEQFF.